This record covers a single T cell receptor beta chain. The antigen this receptor binds is unknown. Base qualities were left out, and no much larger clone turns up one base away. The germline V gene provides CDR1 SGHTA and CDR2 FQGTGA. From the cysteine through the phenylalanine, the CDR3 covers 20 amino acids. The read is trimmed to its CDR3 DNA, 60 bases read in frame from base 1. Relative to germline, V is missing 5 bases and J is missing 2 bases, with 16 bases of the junction outside any gene match. This entry is derived from a study of early T cells in non-severe SARS-CoV-2 infection (dated by TCRdb to the early 2020s). About the full investigation: Because TCR sequencing was done on bulk RNA from unsorted whole blood, the alpha and beta chains could not be paired.

The method behind the library was 5' RACE. The sequencer listed for this sample is NextSeq 500. Unique molecular identifiers were attached to individual cDNA molecules in the TCR library protocol so that sequencing error and PCR bias could be corrected. Sequencing covered both TCR alpha and beta chains, and within each sample the abundances of alpha and beta sequences were tightly co-correlated. The authors processed their data as follows. Decombinator V4 was used to perform V gene, J gene and CDR3 annotation of TCR sequences. Expanded TCRs were defined as changing significantly between any two time points under a Poisson model with p below 0.0001. Abundances of TCRs were expressed as counts per million after normalisation to the total number of TCRs sequenced in each sample. MAIT TCRs were defined by TRAV1-2 paired with TRAJ12, TRAJ20 or TRAJ33, and iNKT TCRs by TRAV10 paired with TRAJ18. A search of VDJdb, accessed on 1 November 2021, was run for TCRs annotated to CMV, EBV and SARS-CoV-2, with TCRs annotated for multiple antigens excluded. TCRdb applied fastp at Q25 and MiXCR to the public reads, then kept only in-frame beta chains. Here each entry gathers all rows of one CDR3 protein and keeps the most common genes and DNA. It is TCRdb's table, rather than the study itself, that gives the V and J calls and clone size. This sample comprises 75,000 to 80,000 distinct CDR3 sequences, about 11% of them detected only once. The ten largest account for 12% of the sample.

Set within a cohort of healthcare workers in London, UK, this nested case-control study involved weekly PCR testing of nasopharyngeal swabs along with blood sampling. Between 23 and 31 March 2020, the week of the UK lockdown, healthcare workers were enrolled and then followed up weekly for as long as 16 weeks. Beyond this particular receptor, the publication reports: VDJdb matching was skewed toward anti-spike CD8 responses and likely underestimated virus-specific expansions, missing private and CD4 specificities.

Recombination joined TRBV7-3 with TRBJ2-6; 9 of the junction bases match TRBD1. The source of this sequence is an adult who was a healthcare worker with PCR-confirmed SARS-CoV-2 infection or an uninfected control (not recorded which). Sequences were derived from whole blood, sampled at baseline. CDR3 reads: CASSPRRLGQGSAGANVLTF. Read as DNA, the sequence is TGTGCCAGCAGCCCCCGCCGCCTGGGACAGGGTAGCGCTGGGGCCAACGTCCTGACTTTC.